This T cell receptor beta chain appears in the sequencing data of a study of shared clonotypes between healthy human individuals. Notes on the study in general: Limitation of the genetic and exposure-history diversity represented came from the few donors.

Points on this clone: Its antigen is as yet unknown.

From germline, CDR1 is MNHEY and CDR2 SMNVEV (reference sequence). There are 15 residues in the CDR3. V was cut by 2 bases and J by 1 base, with 9 bases left in between. Nashville, Tennessee was home to all donors, each a Caucasian adult. The authors distributed each subset's genomic DNA evenly over several immunoSEQ plates. Measured with immunoSEQ multiplex PCR; TCRdb has only the in-frame clones, and not every one. The data hold over a million clones, with 96% observed a single time. Sequenced: naive CD4+ T cells sorted from blood. Regarding subset: CD45RA+ positively selected. The source is a man aged 25-40 years in good health. The V gene is TRBV27, the J gene TRBJ1-5; tentatively, D is TRBD1 (5 bases). The CDR3 protein is CASSLRQPSNQPQHF. In DNA form, the CDR3 reads TGTGCCAGCAGTTTAAGACAGCCAAGCAATCAGCCCCAGCATTTT.